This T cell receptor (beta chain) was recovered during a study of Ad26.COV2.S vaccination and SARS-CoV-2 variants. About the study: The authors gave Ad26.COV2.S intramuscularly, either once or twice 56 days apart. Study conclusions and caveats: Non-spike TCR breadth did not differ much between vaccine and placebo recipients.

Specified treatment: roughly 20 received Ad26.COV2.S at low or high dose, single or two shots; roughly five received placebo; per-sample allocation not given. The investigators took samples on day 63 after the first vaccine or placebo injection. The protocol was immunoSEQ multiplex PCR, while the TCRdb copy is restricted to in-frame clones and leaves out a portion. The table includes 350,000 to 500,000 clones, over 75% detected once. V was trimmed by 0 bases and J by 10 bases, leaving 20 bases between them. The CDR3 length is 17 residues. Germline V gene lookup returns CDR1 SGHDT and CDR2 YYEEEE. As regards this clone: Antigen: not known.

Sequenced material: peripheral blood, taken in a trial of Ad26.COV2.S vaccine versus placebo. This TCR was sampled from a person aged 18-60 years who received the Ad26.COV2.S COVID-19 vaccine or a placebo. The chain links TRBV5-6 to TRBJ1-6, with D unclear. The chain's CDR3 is CASSLAFGRPTYSPLHF. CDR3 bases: TGTGCCAGCAGCTTGGCCTTTGGACGACCTACTTACTCACCCCTCCACTTT.